Reported below is one T cell receptor beta chain. It lacks a known antigen. In total, 666 healthy bone marrow donors made up the cohort. At the time of sampling, every cohort member was nominally healthy, though immune exposures that went unrecorded were likely present. The donor tested CMV seropositive, placing the donor among the 250 to 350 seropositive members of the cohort. A peripheral blood sample was provided by each donor, and peripheral blood mononuclear cells were used for TCR beta sequencing. The Qiagen DNeasy Blood Extraction Kit was used to extract genomic DNA from the blood cell samples. This sample was taken from a study of cytomegalovirus exposure and HLA in healthy donors (dated by TCRdb to 2017 to 2019). Context from the whole study: An earlier analysis of roughly 630 of the donors reported 250 to 350 Gb of sequence data and some 100 million unique TCR beta sequences from roughly 180 million T cells. An early release that covered some 630 HLA-typed donors contained 300 to 350 gigabases of sequencing data and approximately 85 million unique TCR sequences. Among the approximately 430 genotyped donors, around 81% belonged to the genetic ancestry cluster associated with self-reported Caucasian donors. The aim of the study was to test whether cataloging public T cell receptors could identify signatures of past pathogen exposure. The study profiled the T cell repertoires of fewer than 850 subjects by immunosequencing and related them to cytomegalovirus serostatus. Besides the first cohort of roughly 640 subjects, a separate validation cohort made up of 120 different subjects was used. To predict cytomegalovirus infection status, the study brought together high-throughput TCR immunosequencing, statistical association of individual TCRs with disease status, and machine learning. In a later analysis, previously published TCR beta repertoires from 550 to 750 donors were re-analyzed and high-resolution HLA genotyping was added so that TCR occurrence patterns could be studied. Rather than drawing on any new phenotypic data, the later analysis identified candidate immune exposures from TCR beta sequences and the way those sequences occurred across donors. To decide whether each TCR beta V gene segment behaved as functional or pseudogenic, an earlier analysis of over 500 of the donors relied on high-throughput TCR beta sequencing. Alongside the repertoire data, information on donor age, sex, ethnicity and CMV serostatus was compiled. A later genetic analysis used genome-wide SNP genotypes for about three fifths of the roughly 700 donors, treating that subset as a discovery cohort. All discovery cohort repertoires had been generated using a single sequencing platform. Both class I and class II loci were covered by HLA typing, at four-digit resolution. The number of typed donors differed by locus: roughly 620-630 for A, B, C, DRB1 and DQB1; 522 for DQA1; 606 for DPA1; and about 450 for DPB1. Five DR-DQ haplotypes were handled as single units for association and clustering because linkage in the cohort was strong. Among approximately 370 genotyped donors of the cohort, an average of around 240,000 unique TCR beta nucleotide sequences was sequenced per donor, of which 15% to 20% were non-productive. The investigation overall reported the following: Cytomegalovirus status was reported to be diagnosed by the classifier with high specificity and sensitivity in both the original and validation cohorts. While some public TCRs were present in many individuals, most TCR sequences turned up only very rarely across donors. According to the authors, the approach could potentially be generalized to other disease states and immunological phenotypes. Immune exposure information for the cohort was limited to CMV serostatus. Correlated functional status among segregating V segments might reflect linkage disequilibrium, but an unknown experimental factor could not be ruled out. According to a later analysis, TCR association rates differed among HLA loci, with DRB1 alleles showing the most associated TCRs and HLA-C alleles showing the fewest. Some IMGT-functional V segments, including TRBV6-2 and TRBV6-3, could not be distinguished by the 87-base-pair reads and were therefore excluded. Because counts were too low, around 18 rarely observed V segments, including chromosome 9 orphons, were left out of the earlier analysis of about 620 of the donors. A later analysis reported that several top co-occurrence clusters appeared linked to parvovirus B19, influenza, CMV and Epstein-Barr virus. In an earlier analysis of a few hundred of the donors, most TCR beta V segments were observed in productive rearrangements about 87% or about 30% of the time, broadly matching IMGT annotations. When HLA alleles, especially DR and DQ, strongly co-occurred, TCR associations were difficult to assign to individual alleles. An association between a missense DCLRE1C variant and V-gene and J-gene trimming of TCR beta chains was found in a later genetic analysis and replicated in an independent cohort. In vitro tests confirmed that a few of the cytomegalovirus-associated TCR beta chains recognize cytomegalovirus antigens. Because HLA typing was missing for some donors at each locus, association tests included only the typed subset. Sequencing depth was assumed to be roughly uniform across donors in the presence/absence analyses, though that assumption may not hold. In a later analysis, HLA-associated TCR beta chains were found to be more clonally expanded and to have lower generation probabilities than equally common non-associated chains. In the study, 150 to 200 TCR beta chains were listed as associated with cytomegalovirus. A cluster of highly shared sequence variants was judged likely to represent a technical artifact of the sequencing pipeline. A later genetic analysis reported fewer N-insertions in productive TCRs among donors in an Asian-associated ancestry cluster than the roughly 700-donor mean. In a later analysis, about 16,000 TCR beta sequences were associated with specific HLA alleles at a false discovery rate of 0.05. The cohort was sequenced for TCR beta chains only, and without alpha or paired-chain data the features that could be detected were limited. Most CMV-associated TCR beta chains appeared to be HLA-restricted in a later analysis, and the HLA associations seemed to be driven largely by CMV exposure. A further reported finding was that TCR beta sequences accurately predicted the HLA-A and HLA-B alleles for most subjects in the first cohort.

Inclusive of the bounding cysteine and phenylalanine, the CDR3 is 13 residues long. Of the read, only the CDR3 DNA is kept; its 39 bases are in frame from base 1. The germline V gene supplies CDR1 LGHNA and CDR2 YSLEER. After removal of 0 bases from V and 14 bases from J, the junction retains 7 bases not matched to a gene. Libraries were prepared through the immunoSEQ multiplex PCR assay. A mixture of 60 forward primers for TCR Vbeta segments and 13 reverse primers for TCR Jbeta segments was used in the multiplex PCR. A multiplex PCR assay on genomic DNA amplified the CDR3 region of rearranged TCR beta genes. The Illumina HiSeq System was used to sequence the amplified TCR beta libraries as 87-base-pair reads. Per the source publication's procedure: A later analysis tallied around 87 million unique TCR beta chains across the 666 repertoires, and approximately 11 million of those chains were shared by two or more donors. Raw reads were error-corrected and collapsed into unique sequences by a nearest-neighbor algorithm in which closely related sequences were merged to remove PCR and sequencing errors. V, D and J gene segments were assigned by aligning CDR3 sequences to IMGT reference sequences. For a sequence to be retained, a match of at least six nucleotides was required to both a V gene segment and a J gene segment. A rearrangement was called productive if the CDR3 had no stop codons and remained in frame with V and J, and every other rearrangement was called non-productive. Following IMGT convention, CDR3 was defined as the stretch from the second conserved V-encoded cysteine to the conserved J-encoded phenylalanine. The earlier analysis of about 570 of the donors excluded any sequence lacking an unambiguous match to a single V gene segment. An earlier analysis of just under 600 of the donors called V segments functional above 56.7% productive rearrangements and segregating when the between-donor standard deviation exceeded 5%. To diagnose cytomegalovirus status from the catalog of TCR beta chain sequences, a statistical classification framework was built. A later analysis assigned V and J genes by comparing TCR nucleotide sequences with IMGT/GENE-DB human TR gene sequences. A later analysis assigned CDR3 sequences and most-parsimonious VDJ recombination scenarios with the TCRdist pipeline. A later analysis defined each TCR beta chain by its CDR3 amino acid sequence plus V-gene family, and excluded reads lacking a unique V-gene family. As a way to deal with suspected cross-contamination and a sequencing artifact, a later analysis dropped 450 to 600 nucleotide sequences that were highly shared and had low generation probability. A later analysis calculated a clonal expansion index for each public chain from normalized within-repertoire ranks of inferred template counts. In a later analysis, generation probabilities were computed with a VDJ recombination model fitted to out-of-frame rearrangements, and the resulting probabilities were checked against IGoR. A later analysis scored TCR-TCR, TCR-HLA and TCR-CMV co-occurrence with hypergeometric tests, applying a repertoire-size bias correction to TCR pairs. In a later analysis, false discovery rates were estimated by permuting HLA or CMV assignments 20 times. In a later analysis, co-occurring TCRs were grouped using DBSCAN, and TCRdist sequence similarity was added for clustering within HLA-allele-positive subsets. Repertoires with fewer than 30,000 or more than 120,000 public chains, plus five repertoires with anomalous nucleotide sharing, were excluded from co-occurrence clustering. In TCRdb, the immuneACCESS table is reduced to in-frame sequences with V and J assigned. These tables do not hold every clone; where another copy was compared, an unresolved V gene accounts for under half, and the others remain unexplained. D and trimming were read from the DNA, whereas the V and J calls and clone size are those reported in that table. The table for this sample lists 100,000 to 150,000 clones. More than 1.5% of the sample belongs to the ten largest clones.

The chain employs TRBV4-3 and TRBJ2-1; TRBD2 matches 7 bases in the middle. This sequence originates from a woman in her forties in good health and CMV-seropositive. The specimen was PBMCs. CDR3 protein: CASSQERRGREFF. The bases read TGCGCCAGCAGCCAAGAGCGACGTGGGAGGGAGTTCTTC.